The clone carrying this TCR beta chain occurred many times. The antigen is undetermined. With iRepertoire HTBI primers and Arm-PCR of CDR3 regions, TCR beta libraries were built. TCRdb re-derived calls from the multiplex PCR reads in MiXCR, one entry per CDR3 protein. The sample carries some 250,000 distinct CDR3 sequences, roughly 18% recorded once. Germline CDR1 reads SGHVS; CDR2 reads FQNEAQ. The V end was cut by 5 bases, the J end by 2 bases, with 16 bases between. CDR3 length: 16 residues. The data were obtained in a study of regulatory T cells in long-lasting Graves disease. Study-level findings and limits: Exclusively peripheral blood, rather than thyroid tissue, was studied.

The time point here: newly diagnosed GD, antithyroid drugs for less than 3 months. Construction of the TCR library relied on RNA isolated from PBMCs. The data also belong to a second study, concerning T cells in Graves' hyperthyroidism and ophthalmopathy.

This receptor was taken from a woman aged 30 to 39 with Graves disease. The sequenced sample was peripheral blood mononuclear cells (PBMCs), obtained at new diagnosis, from a patient treated with antithyroid drugs. The chain recombines TRBV7-8 with TRBJ1-5; D perhaps matches TRBD1 (6 bases). CDR3 coding DNA: TGTGCCAGCAGCCATAACAGGGATGGAGGCAATCAGCCCCAGCATTTT. Protein product: CASSHNRDGGNQPQHF.